This T cell receptor beta chain was profiled in a study of blood T cell repertoires in COVID-19. Turning to the study itself: Samples came from the United States, Italy and Spain, spanning acute and convalescent COVID-19.

Patients at the Seattle site were enrolled during active infection and followed longitudinally. This CDR3 comprises 17 residues. The germline CDR1 and CDR2 sequences are LGHDT and YNNKEL (reference sequence). V was clipped by 4 bases and J by 5 bases, with 22 bases between them. Clones were read by immunoSEQ multiplex PCR, and TCRdb kept only the in-frame ones, dropping some. The sample carries roughly 170,000 clones, more than 75% recorded once. The origin of this receptor is a woman aged 50 to 65 with COVID-19, enrolled during active disease. Sequencing input: peripheral blood. The rearrangement joins TRBV3-1 (or the pseudogene TRBV3-2) to TRBJ2-3, with D possibly TRBD1 on 6 matching bases. CDR3 residues: CASSRLGQLRILDTQYF. CDR3 DNA: TGTGCCAGCAGCCGACTCGGACAGCTCCGAATATTAGATACGCAGTATTTT.